The rows below give T cell receptor beta chains drawn from one sample of a study of shared clonotypes between healthy human individuals. Sequenced by immunoSEQ multiplex PCR; TCRdb stores in-frame clones only, minus some. The sample includes 400,000 or so clones, about 96% of them seen just once. Input material: memory CD8+ T cells sorted from blood. Receptors originate from a young man in good health. Both conserved end residues are trimmed from each CDR3.

v_call	j_call	cdr3_aa
TRBV5-1	TRBJ2-7	ASSLPGGSYEQY
TRBV5-1	TRBJ2-1	ASSLGGRDNEQF
TRBV4-2	TRBJ2-3	ASSQDRGTDTQY
TRBV10-2	TRBJ2-7	ASSVYGYEQY
TRBV7-3	TRBJ2-1	ASSLIGVDEQF
TRBV6-6	TRBJ2-1	ASSYSGSLYNEQF
TRBV9	TRBJ1-1	ASSVEMGTEAF
TRBV19	TRBJ1-5	ASSTAVNQPQH
TRBV20-1	TRBJ2-5	SAERQETQY
TRBV6-4	TRBJ2-1	ASSPRLAGARNEQF
TRBV7-9	TRBJ2-7	ASSLVRGGALTRSYEQY
TRBV19	TRBJ2-7	ASSKGLAWEQY
TRBV29-1	TRBJ1-2	SVGWGWGYT
TRBV11-2	TRBJ2-7	ASNLRDYYEQY
TRBV7-2	TRBJ2-7	ASSVHPGPIYEQY
TRBV15	TRBJ2-7	ATSRGAGSYEQY